This T cell receptor beta chain was captured in a study of T cell responses to AZD1222 COVID-19 vaccine. The study's findings and limits: Just 5 to 7 AZD1222 recipients tested seropositive at baseline. Dominant CD4 TCR responses targeted spike regions 160-218 and 743-854. Sampling captured repertoires only after the peak T cell response.

Using immunoSEQ multiplex PCR, the repertoire was profiled, and TCRdb retains in-frame clones only, with some absent. The top ten clones hold about 14% of a sample with about 54,000 clones, roughly 90% of them seen once. This CDR3 is built from 16 residues. Germline loops: CDR1 MNHNS, CDR2 SASEGT. Trimming cost V 2 bases and J 3 bases; bases outside gene matches: 5. Combined were second doses at about 4 or about 12 weeks. Remarks on this clone: Its antigen is as yet unknown.

The source was peripheral blood, collected 28 days after the second AZD1222 dose. This clonotype originated in an adult who received the AZD1222 COVID-19 vaccine. The chain has TRBV6-1 and TRBJ2-7, with 12 nucleotides matching TRBD1. This CDR3 reads CASSETGTGGGYEQYF. The CDR3 nucleotides are TGTGCCAGCAGTGAAACTGGGACAGGGGGCGGCTACGAGCAGTACTTC.